Shown below are 28 T cell receptor beta chains from a single sample sequenced in a study of control samples from healthy donors and cancer patients. Libraries were prepared by immunoSEQ multiplex PCR; TCRdb keeps only in-frame clonotypes and omits some of them. Altogether about 150,000 clones are present, 85% to 95% being singletons, with the ten largest covering roughly 8.4%. Sequences were obtained from blood. The receptors shown here come from a woman between 40 and 55 years old in good health.

This clone was seen only once. The genes are TRBV3-1 (or the pseudogene TRBV3-2) and TRBJ1-3; D is possibly TRBD1 (5 bases). Germline V gene data show CDR1 as LGHDT and CDR2 as YNNKEL (reference sequence). The CDR3 contains 13 residues. V was pared by 5 bases and J by 4 bases, with 9 bases between. This CDR3 reads CASSLGVGNTIYF. As DNA, the CDR3 is TGTGCCAGCAGCTTAGGGGTAGGAAACACCATATATTTT.

The V call is TRBV4-1, the J call TRBJ1-2; TRBD1 might be the D (5 bases). The germline CDR1 and CDR2 sequences are MGHRA and YSYEKL. Trimming pared 3 bases from V and 4 bases from J, leaving 18 bases between. The length of the CDR3 is 16 residues. The CDR3 protein is CASSQAGAYAFYGYTF. In nucleotides, the CDR3 is TGCGCCAGCAGCCAGGCCGGGGCCTACGCCTTCTATGGCTACACCTTC.

The rearrangement links TRBV7-9 to TRBJ2-7, with a tentative D call TRBD1 (6 bases). The CDR3 sequence is 15 residues long. Germline CDR1 and CDR2: SEHNR and FQNEAQ (reference sequence). The ends were cut back, 7 bases at V and 2 bases at J, with 18 bases in the middle. The CDR3 sequence: CASNSISGTTYEQYF. In DNA, the CDR3 is TGTGCCAGCAACTCTATTTCCGGGACAACCTACGAGCAGTACTTC.

The chain employs TRBV25-1 and TRBJ2-7; 7 nucleotides line up with TRBD1. The CDR3 covers 16 residues. V was clipped by 4 bases and J by 2 bases; unmatched bases: 11. CDR1 MGHDK and CDR2 SYGVNS come from the germline V gene. For the CDR3, the DNA is TGTGCCAGCAGTGGTCGACAGGGAATCTCAACCTACGAGCAGTACTTC. Its translation is CASSGRQGISTYEQYF.

This sequence joins TRBV5-6 and TRBJ2-2; D tentatively reads TRBD1 or TRBD2 (5 bases each). The CDR3 has 16 residues. Trimming shortened V by 0 bases and J by 1 base, and 10 bases separated the two germline ends. CDR1 is SGHDT and CDR2 is YYEEEE in the germline V gene. CDR3 protein: CASSLGGGLNTGELFF. The DNA of the CDR3 is TGTGCCAGCAGCTTGGGGGGCGGGTTGAACACCGGGGAGCTGTTTTTT.

The V call is TRBV6-5, the J call TRBJ1-6, with D possibly TRBD1 on 6 matching bases. The CDR3 consists of 15 residues. V lost 2 bases and J lost 8, with 13 bases in between. Germline assignment: CDR1 MNHEY and CDR2 SVGAGI. The CDR3 bases are TGTGCCAGCAGTTACACACCAGGGGCTTATTCACCCCTCCACTTT. Translated: CASSYTPGAYSPLHF.

J is TRBJ1-6 and V is TRBV3-1 (or the pseudogene TRBV3-2); D gene unclear. The germline V and J ends were trimmed by 0 bases and 3 bases, with 12 bases remaining between them. Germline CDR1 LGHDT, CDR2 YNNKEL (reference sequence). The CDR3 length is 17 residues. CDR3 loop: CASSQESKRYYNSPLHF. The CDR3 DNA reads TGTGCCAGCAGCCAAGAAAGTAAGCGGTACTATAATTCACCCCTCCACTTT.

V is TRBV25-1 and J is TRBJ2-3; tentatively, D is TRBD2 (6 bases). Germline CDR1 reads MGHDK; CDR2 reads SYGVNS. This CDR3 has 14 amino acids. Trimming shortened V by 3 bases and J by 3 bases, and 10 bases separated the two germline ends. This CDR3 reads CASSERAGTDTQYF. CDR3 DNA: TGTGCCAGCAGTGAGAGGGCGGGGACAGATACGCAGTATTTT.

This rearrangement joins TRBV5-5 to TRBJ1-4; 7 nucleotides match TRBD1. The CDR3 is 14 residues long. Germline-derived CDR1 and CDR2 are SGHKS and YYEKEE (reference sequence). With 4 bases clipped from V and 4 bases from J, the junction kept 4 bases outside the gene matches. CDR3 sequence reads: CASSRDSFNEKLFF. For the CDR3, the DNA is TGTGCCAGCAGCCGGGACAGCTTTAATGAAAAACTGTTTTTT.

The genes are TRBV3-1 (or the pseudogene TRBV3-2) and TRBJ1-1; 9 positions match TRBD1. The CDR3 spans 13 residues. The germline V gene encodes CDR1 LGHDT and CDR2 YNNKEL (reference sequence). The V gene end was trimmed by 4 bases and the J gene end by 3 bases; junction bases not matched to a gene: 0. The CDR3 DNA follows: TGTGCCAGCAGCCGGGACAGGGACACTGAAGCTTTCTTT. It translates to CASSRDRDTEAFF.

This clone came up a few times. V usage is TRBV2 and J usage is TRBJ2-3; tentatively, D is TRBD1 (5 bases). There are 12 residues in the CDR3. Looked up from germline, CDR1 is SNHLY and CDR2 is FYNNEI. Trimming took off 4 bases at V and 9 bases at J, with 11 bases between the two ends. The chain's CDR3 is CASSVNRFTQYF. The CDR3 coding sequence is TGTGCCAGCAGTGTGAACAGGTTCACGCAGTATTTT.

This chain uses TRBV2 with TRBJ1-5; possibly TRBD1 for D (6 bases). Deletions cut 4 bases from V and 6 bases from J, with 16 bases between. The V gene's germline CDR1 is SNHLY and CDR2 FYNNEI. This CDR3 is built from 15 residues. Here the CDR3 reads CASSGSRGDSQPQHF. As DNA, the CDR3 is TGTGCCAGCAGTGGTAGCAGGGGTGATTCTCAGCCCCAGCATTTT.

The V and J genes are TRBV6-2 or TRBV6-3 and TRBJ2-3, with 16 bases matching TRBD2. Trimming took 1 base from V and 9 from J; bases not matched to a gene: 7. The CDR3 consists of 17 residues. CDR1 is MNHEY and CDR2 is SVGEGT in the germline V gene. The DNA of the CDR3 is TGTGCCAGCAGTTACTGGGGGACTAGCGGGAGGGGAGCGACGCAGTATTTT. Translating gives CASSYWGTSGRGATQYF.

This chain connects TRBV28 to TRBJ2-6; no reliable D call. V dropped 8 bases and J dropped 4 bases, with 6 bases sitting between them. Germline assignment: CDR1 MDHEN and CDR2 SYDVKM. The CDR3 consists of 12 residues. In DNA, the CDR3 is TGTGCCAGCCTTGCGGGGGCCAACGTCCTGACTTTC. Protein: CASLAGANVLTF.

This clone was seen only once. The chain has TRBV6-5 and TRBJ1-2; 7 bases fit TRBD1. The CDR3 totals 14 residues. After removal of 6 bases from V and 2 bases from J, the junction contained 6 bases not matched to a gene. Germline loops: CDR1 MNHEY, CDR2 SVGAGI. Here the CDR3 DNA reads TGTGCCAGCAGGCGGACAGGCGAAAACTATGGCTACACCTTC. It yields the protein CASRRTGENYGYTF.

V usage is TRBV9 and J usage is TRBJ2-2; D is unresolved. With 4 bases removed from V and 0 bases from J, the gap between germline ends came to 10 bases. Germline V lookup: CDR1 SGDLS, CDR2 YYNGEE. The CDR3 sequence is 15 residues long. The CDR3 coding sequence is TGTGCCAGCAGCCTTATCAACACGAACACCGGGGAGCTGTTTTTT. Translated: CASSLINTNTGELFF.

The V gene is TRBV30, the J gene TRBJ2-2; weak D call: TRBD1 (7 bases). This CDR3 has 14 residues. Germline V CDR1 and CDR2: GTSNPN, SVGIG (reference sequence). The V end lost 4 bases, the J end lost 6 bases, and 15 bases lay between the germline ends. This CDR3 reads CAWTGGRGAGELFF. The CDR3 DNA reads as TGTGCCTGGACGGGTGGCAGGGGGGCCGGGGAGCTGTTTTTT.

V gene TRBV10-3 combines with J gene TRBJ2-1, with D possibly TRBD1 on 6 matching bases. The CDR3 is 15 amino acids. V lost 0 bases to trimming and J lost 6 bases, with 12 bases between them. Germline loops: CDR1 ENHRY, CDR2 SYGVKD. Here the CDR3 reads CAISESGRGINEQFF. The CDR3 DNA sequence: TGTGCCATCAGTGAGTCTGGCAGGGGAATCAATGAGCAGTTCTTC.

The chain employs TRBV5-1 and TRBJ2-7; D gene uncertain. Germline V lookup: CDR1 SGHRS, CDR2 YFSETQ. CDR3 length: 14 residues. V was cut by 0 bases and J by 2 bases, with 9 bases left in between. In nucleotides, the CDR3 is TGCGCCAGCAGCTTGGCCACCGGGCCCTACGAGCAGTACTTC. As protein: CASSLATGPYEQYF.

J is TRBJ2-3 and V is TRBV6-1; 14 nucleotides agree with TRBD2. The CDR3 consists of 17 residues. Germline CDR1 MNHNS, CDR2 SASEGT. J gave up 8 bases and V 2 bases, and 9 bases lay outside the gene matches. The CDR3 here is CASSEWTSGGRGGTQYF. The CDR3 DNA sequence: TGTGCCAGCAGTGAATGGACTAGCGGGGGGCGGGGAGGTACGCAGTATTTT.

V is TRBV12-5 and J is TRBJ2-7; 13 bases agree with TRBD2. Germline assignment: CDR1 LGHNT and CDR2 FRNRAP. CDR3 length equals 15 residues. V lost 5 bases, J lost 12 bases, and 13 bases stayed unmatched. The DNA of the CDR3 is TGTGCTAGTGGTCAATTTACTAGCGGGGGGGCCCAGGCGTACTTC. This sequence encodes CASGQFTSGGAQAYF.

V usage is TRBV4-3 and J usage is TRBJ1-5; D may be TRBD1 (5 bases). Trimming removed 3 bases at V and 9 bases at J, with 27 bases between. The length of the CDR3 is 18 residues. The germline V gene encodes CDR1 LGHNA and CDR2 YSLEER. The DNA of the CDR3 is TGCGCCAGCAGCCATGCATCCGGGGACTGCGCGCCTGGTGGGCCCCAGCATTTT. It translates to CASSHASGDCAPGGPQHF.

The chain is built from TRBV5-1 and TRBJ2-2; D possibly corresponds to TRBD2 (5 bases). Germline-derived CDR1 and CDR2 are SGHRS and YFSETQ. The V end was cut by 4 bases, the J end by 7 bases, with 8 bases between. This CDR3 has 12 amino acids. Here the CDR3 reads CASSLRGGELFF. The CDR3 DNA reads as TGCGCCAGCAGCCTACGGGGCGGGGAGCTGTTTTTT.

The chain links TRBV6-2 or TRBV6-3 to TRBJ2-5; D remains ambiguous. The CDR3 extends over 13 amino acids. Trimming stripped 3 bases from V and 5 bases from J, with 10 bases between. Germline V gene lookup returns CDR1 MNHEY and CDR2 SVGEGT. CDR3 sequence (DNA): TGTGCCAGCAGTTATGAACCTCGGGAGACCCAGTACTTC. This translates into CASSYEPRETQYF.

V is TRBV12-3 or TRBV12-4 and J is TRBJ2-5; D is possibly TRBD1 or TRBD2 (5 bases each). This CDR3 spans 12 amino acids. V was shortened by 2 bases and J by 7 bases, with 8 bases between the two germline ends. The CDR3 sequence: CASSLSGGTQYF. In DNA form, the CDR3 reads TGTGCCAGCAGTTTAAGTGGGGGGACCCAGTACTTC.

V usage is TRBV10-1 and J usage is TRBJ1-2, with D perhaps TRBD1 (5 bases). The germline V gene has CDR1 WNHNN and CDR2 SYGVQD (reference sequence). This CDR3 is built from 13 residues. Trimming pared 8 bases from V and 3 bases from J, leaving 13 bases between. Here the CDR3 reads CASGDSRYYGYTF. In DNA, the CDR3 is TGCGCCAGCGGAGACAGCCGATACTATGGCTACACCTTC.

V usage is TRBV18 and J usage is TRBJ2-1, with a weak D call TRBD2 (5 bases). Per the germline V gene, CDR1 is KGHSH and CDR2 is LQKENI. V lost 3 bases, J lost 5 bases, and 14 bases lay in between. The CDR3 consists of 15 residues. In nucleotides, the CDR3 is TGTGCCAGCTCACCTTCCGTGAGGGCTGACAATGAGCAGTTCTTC. Protein sequence: CASSPSVRADNEQFF.

The J gene is TRBJ2-5, the V gene TRBV6-2 or TRBV6-3; TRBD1 or TRBD2 may be the D gene (5 bases each). CDR1 is MNHEY, CDR2 SVGEGT, per germline. CDR3 length equals 16 residues. V lost 0 bases and J lost 1, with 12 bases in between. The CDR3 loop is CASSYSGVGAQETQYF. CDR3 bases: TGTGCCAGCAGTTACTCGGGGGTAGGGGCCCAAGAGACCCAGTACTTC.